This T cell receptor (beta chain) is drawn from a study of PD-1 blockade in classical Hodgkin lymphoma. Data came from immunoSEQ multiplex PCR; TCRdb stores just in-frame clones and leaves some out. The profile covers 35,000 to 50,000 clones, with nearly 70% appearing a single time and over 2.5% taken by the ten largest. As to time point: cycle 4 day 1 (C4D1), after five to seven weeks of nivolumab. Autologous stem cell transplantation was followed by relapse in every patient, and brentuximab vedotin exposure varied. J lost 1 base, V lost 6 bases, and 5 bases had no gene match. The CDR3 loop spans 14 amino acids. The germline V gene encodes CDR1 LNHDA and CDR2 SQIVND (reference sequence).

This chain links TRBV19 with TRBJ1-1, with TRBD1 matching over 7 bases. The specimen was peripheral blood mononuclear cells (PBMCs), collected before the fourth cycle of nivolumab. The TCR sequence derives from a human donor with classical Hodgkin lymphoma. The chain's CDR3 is CASRPGTENTEAFF. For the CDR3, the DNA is TGTGCCAGTAGGCCCGGGACAGAGAACACTGAAGCTTTCTTT.